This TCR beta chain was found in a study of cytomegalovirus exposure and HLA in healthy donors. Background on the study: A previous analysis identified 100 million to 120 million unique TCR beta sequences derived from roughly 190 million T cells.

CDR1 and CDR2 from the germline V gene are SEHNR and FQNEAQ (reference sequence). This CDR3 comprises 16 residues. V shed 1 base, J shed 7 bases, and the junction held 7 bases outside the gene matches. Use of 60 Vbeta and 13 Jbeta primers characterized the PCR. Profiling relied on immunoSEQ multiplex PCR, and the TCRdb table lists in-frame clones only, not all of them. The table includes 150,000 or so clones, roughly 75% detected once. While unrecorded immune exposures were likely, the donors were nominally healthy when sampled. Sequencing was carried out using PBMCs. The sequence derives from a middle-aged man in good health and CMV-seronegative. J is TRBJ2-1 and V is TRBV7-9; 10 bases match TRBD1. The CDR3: CASSLVFGTGVNEQFF. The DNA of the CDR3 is TGTGCCAGCAGCTTAGTTTTTGGGACAGGGGTGAATGAGCAGTTCTTC.